Detailed here is one TCR beta chain. The sample belongs to a study of control samples from healthy donors and cancer patients. Assay used: immunoSEQ multiplex PCR; TCRdb lists only in-frame clones, some missing. The table records about 110,000 clones, less than 95% of them present only once. The CDR3 contains 16 residues. V was trimmed by 6 bases and J by 8 bases, leaving 25 bases between them. Per the germline V gene, CDR1 is MDHEN and CDR2 is SYDVKM. Material for sequencing was blood. The chain uses TRBV28 and TRBJ1-2, with D tentatively TRBD1 (6 bases). This TCR came from a human donor in good health. The donor label of this sample is uncertain. CDR3 DNA sequence: TGTGCCAGCAGCCTCTTCCTACACCGGGACATGCGGGGCTACACCTTC. It encodes CASSLFLHRDMRGYTF.